The 29 T cell receptor beta chains presented below share a single source sample, sequenced in a study of T cells in Graves' hyperthyroidism and ophthalmopathy. Amplification yielded TCR beta CDR3 regions, with RNA transcripts as the source. Carried out on the TCR CDR3, a first-round RT-PCR used the HTBI primer set. MiXCR was run by TCRdb on the multiplex PCR reads, yielding one entry per CDR3 protein. This sample carries around 720,000 distinct CDR3 sequences, 35% of them seen once, and the ten largest clones take less than 40%. Sample: blood. These receptors all come from a middle-aged woman with Graves' hyperthyroidism.

The rearrangement joins TRBV7-3 to TRBJ2-7; TRBD2 aligns across 7 bases. The V gene's germline CDR1 is SGHTA and CDR2 FQGTGA. The ends lost 5 bases at V and 4 bases at J; junction bases unmatched: 8. CDR3 length: 14 amino acids. CDR3 amino acids: CASSLGGTQYEQYF. The CDR3 DNA follows: TGTGCCAGCAGCCTGGGGGGGACTCAATACGAGCAGTACTTC. Drawing the rest from reference TRBV7-3 and TRBJ2-7, the complete variable domain is GAGVSQTPSNKVTEKGKYVELRCDPISGHTALYWYRQSLGQGPEFLIYFQGTGAADDSGLPNDRFFAVRPEGSVSTLKIQRTERGDSAVYLCASSLGGTQYEQYFGPGTRLTVT.

The chain links TRBV6-1 to TRBJ1-2; D gene uncertain. This CDR3 is 15 amino acids long. The germline V gene encodes CDR1 MNHNS and CDR2 SASEGT. The V end lost 5 bases, the J end lost 1 base, and 14 bases lay between the germline ends. The chain's CDR3 is CASSPLGLYNYGYTF. The DNA for the CDR3 is TGTGCCAGCAGTCCGCTCGGCCTCTATAACTATGGCTACACCTTC.

V usage is TRBV7-9 and J usage is TRBJ2-7; weak D call: TRBD2 (6 bases). This CDR3 comprises 12 residues. CDR1 SEHNR and CDR2 FQNEAQ come from the germline V gene (reference sequence). The V gene lost 4 bases and the J gene lost 7 bases, with 11 bases spanning the gap. CDR3 in DNA: TGTGCCAGCAGCTCCAGGGAGGATGAGCAGTACTTC. This gives the protein CASSSREDEQYF. The full variable domain, completed using reference TRBV7-9 and TRBJ2-7, is DTGVSQNPRHKITKRGQNVTFRCDPISEHNRLYWYRQTLGQGPEFLTYFQNEAQLEKSRLLSDRFSAERPKGSFSTLEIQRTEQGDSAMYLCASSSREDEQYFGPGTRLTVT.

At least ten counts were recorded for this clonotype. The chain is built from TRBV7-9 and TRBJ1-2, with 7 positions matching TRBD1. The junction had 9 bases not matched to a gene; V was cut back by 7 bases and J by 10 bases. The germline CDR1 and CDR2 sequences are SEHNR and FQNEAQ (reference sequence). The CDR3 extends over 12 amino acids. Written as DNA, the CDR3 is TGTGCCAGCATCTCACCGGACAGGTTCTACACCTTC. Encoded protein: CASISPDRFYTF.

The chain is built from TRBV7-2 and TRBJ2-7; 7 bases fit TRBD2. The V gene end was trimmed by 5 bases and the J gene end by 7 bases; junction bases not matched to a gene: 11. The germline CDR1 and CDR2 sequences are SGHTA and FQGNSA. CDR3 length: 14 residues. CDR3 residues: CASSRDPSGNEQYF. CDR3 nucleotide sequence: TGTGCCAGCAGCAGAGATCCTAGCGGTAATGAGCAGTACTTC.

This clonotype was detected many times. This rearrangement joins TRBV29-1 to TRBJ2-7; a weak D match, TRBD1 (5 bases). The CDR3 sequence is 11 residues long. V dropped 4 bases and J dropped 8 bases, with 12 bases sitting between them. From germline, CDR1 is SQVTM and CDR2 ANQGSEA. The CDR3 DNA reads TGCAGCGTTGTAGGCAGGGCTAAGCAGTACTTC. Its protein is CSVVGRAKQYF.

About this clonotype: It may be a read error: a sequence one base away is much more abundant. The chain uses TRBV11-2 and TRBJ1-5, with 8 bases lining up with TRBD1. Germline V gene sequence: CDR1 SGHAT, CDR2 FQNNGV. The CDR3 runs to 16 residues. CDR3: CAGSRGTGGRNQPQHF. Written as DNA, the CDR3 is TGTGCCGGCAGCCGAGGAACAGGGGGGAGGAATCAGCCCCAGCATTTT.

V usage is TRBV2 and J usage is TRBJ2-1, with D uncertain. The CDR3 is 13 residues long. Germline lookup yields CDR1 SNHLY and CDR2 FYNNEI. With 5 bases removed from V and 4 bases from J, the gap between germline ends came to 9 bases. CDR3 residues: CASSSGPYNEQFF. In DNA form, the CDR3 reads TGTGCCAGCAGTTCGGGCCCTTACAATGAGCAGTTCTTC.

In its sample, this clonotype was seen many times. Written as DNA, the CDR3 is TGTGCCAGCAGCCCCGGGACAGGGAGCAATGGCTACACCTTC. Translated, it gives CASSPGTGSNGYTF. This chain links TRBV7-9 with TRBJ1-2; 9 bases align to TRBD1. The CDR3 is 14 residues long. Germline trimming cut 5 bases from V and 6 bases from J; bases unmatched to any gene: 7. Germline CDR1 is SEHNR and CDR2 is FQNEAQ (reference sequence). Looking up the rest from reference TRBV7-9 and TRBJ1-2 gives the full variable domain: DTGVSQNPRHKITKRGQNVTFRCDPISEHNRLYWYRQTLGQGPEFLTYFQNEAQLEKSRLLSDRFSAERPKGSFSTLEIQRTEQGDSAMYLCASSPGTGSNGYTFGSGTRLTVV.

In regard to this clonotype: A junction end diverges from the germline sequence, so it may reflect a read error. V and J are TRBV25-1 and TRBJ1-1; maybe TRBD1 (6 bases). Per germline, CDR1 MGHDK and CDR2 SYGVNS. The CDR3 is made up of 14 amino acids. CDR3 loop: CAGSLQGVDTEAFF. Here the CDR3 DNA reads TGTGCCGGCAGCCTACAGGGTGTGGACACTGAAGCTTTCTTT.

The chain has TRBV7-6 and TRBJ2-5; TRBD2 aligns across 15 bases. Germline trimming cut 4 bases from V and 13 bases from J; bases unmatched to any gene: 13. Germline V gene lookup returns CDR1 SGHVS and CDR2 FNYEAQ. There are 16 residues in the CDR3. The CDR3 region has the DNA TGTGCCAGCAGCTCGGGACTAGCGGGAGGCAGAGAGGCCCGGTACTTC. It translates to CASSSGLAGGREARYF.

The chain is built from TRBV24-1 and TRBJ1-2, with 7 bases that match TRBD1. Germline V lookup: CDR1 KGHDR, CDR2 SFDVKD. Germline trimming cut 0 bases from V and 6 bases from J; bases unmatched to any gene: 6. The CDR3 is 15 amino acids. As DNA, the CDR3 is TGTGCCACCAGTGATTTGCAGGGGGGCGTTGATGGCTACACCTTC. Translated, it gives CATSDLQGGVDGYTF.

The genes are TRBV10-3 and TRBJ1-1; 7 nucleotides match TRBD1. V trimming: 0 bases; J trimming: 6 bases; junction bases outside the gene matches: 1. This CDR3 comprises 13 residues. Germline CDR1 and CDR2: ENHRY and SYGVKD. This CDR3 is CAISESTGSEAFF. The CDR3 coding sequence is TGTGCCATCAGTGAGTCGACAGGGTCTGAAGCTTTCTTT.

This chain uses TRBV4-3 with TRBJ2-2; D remains unclear. V was shortened by 1 base and J by 0 bases, with 6 bases between the two germline ends. This CDR3 has 15 residues. CDR1 is LGHNA, CDR2 YSLEER, per germline. CDR3: CASSQGNANTGELFF. The DNA of the CDR3 is TGCGCCAGCAGCCAAGGAAACGCGAACACCGGGGAGCTGTTTTTT.

The V and J genes are TRBV6-5 and TRBJ2-7; D is perhaps TRBD2 (6 bases). Trimming stripped 5 bases from V and 3 bases from J, with 17 bases between. The CDR3 is 15 amino acids. From germline, CDR1 is MNHEY and CDR2 SVGAGI. The CDR3 loop reads CASSPITGLLYEQYF. The CDR3 DNA follows: TGTGCCAGCAGTCCGATAACGGGACTGCTCTACGAGCAGTACTTC.

The chain carries TRBV7-1 and TRBJ2-6, with TRBD2 matching over 9 bases. TRBV7-1 has ORF status, its function being uncertain. This CDR3 spans 17 amino acids. The J segment lost 6 bases and the V segment lost 3 bases, leaving 9 bases of the junction unmatched. The CDR3 coding sequence is TGTGCCAGCAGCTCGGTAGCGGGAGAACCTGAGGCCAACGTCCTGACTTTC. It codes for CASSSVAGEPEANVLTF.

The CDR3 loop is CASSLEVRTGGTEAFF. CDR3 coding DNA: TGTGCCAGCAGCTTAGAAGTCAGAACAGGGGGCACTGAAGCTTTCTTT. The gene calls are TRBV7-2 and TRBJ1-1; 8 bases line up with TRBD1. Germline values: CDR1 SGHTA, CDR2 FQGNSA. The CDR3 sequence is 16 residues long. J gave up 4 bases and V 1 base, and 8 bases lay outside the gene matches.

The V call is TRBV6-5, the J call TRBJ1-5; possibly TRBD1 for D (6 bases). The V gene's germline CDR1 is MNHEY and CDR2 SVGAGI. Trimming stripped 2 bases from V and 7 bases from J, with 15 bases between. The CDR3 runs 15 residues. The CDR3 DNA reads TGTGCCAGCAGTTACCATGGACAGTTCGAGCAGCCCCAGCATTTT. Residues: CASSYHGQFEQPQHF.

In its sample, this clonotype was seen a few times. The chain is built from TRBV6-5 and TRBJ2-7, with no clear D. The germline V and J ends were trimmed by 0 bases and 2 bases, with 8 bases remaining between them. The CDR3 runs to 14 residues. CDR1 is MNHEY and CDR2 is SVGAGI in the germline V gene. CDR3 loop: CASSYSDLTYEQYF. The CDR3 DNA reads as TGTGCCAGCAGTTACTCAGACTTAACCTACGAGCAGTACTTC.

This clonotype was seen repeatedly, ten times or more. This sequence joins TRBV4-1 and TRBJ2-2; no reliable D call. Trimming stripped 3 bases from V and 5 bases from J, with 7 bases between. In germline, CDR1 is MGHRA, CDR2 YSYEKL. The CDR3 loop spans 13 amino acids. CDR3 loop: CASSHGRTGELFF. CDR3 DNA: TGCGCCAGCAGCCATGGACGAACCGGGGAGCTGTTTTTT.

The rearrangement uses TRBV9 and TRBJ2-5; 7 bases align to TRBD2. The CDR3 sequence is 17 residues long. V gave up 2 bases and J gave up 2 bases; unmatched junction bases: 12. The V gene's germline CDR1 is SGDLS and CDR2 YYNGEE. Here the CDR3 DNA reads TGTGCCAGCAGCGTGGTGGGAACTAGCGTTAAGCAAGAGACCCAGTACTTC. This encodes CASSVVGTSVKQETQYF. The complete variable domain, with remaining parts taken from reference TRBV9 and TRBJ2-5, reads DSGVTQTPKHLITATGQRVTLRCSPRSGDLSVYWYQQSLDQGLQFLIQYYNGEERAKGNILERFSAQQFPDLHSELNLSSLELGDSALYFCASSVVGTSVKQETQYFGPGTRLLVL.

This clonotype was recorded at least ten times. The chain combines TRBV12-3 or TRBV12-4 with TRBJ2-5; D uncertain. The V end lost 8 bases, the J end lost 5 bases, and 6 bases lay between the germline ends. The CDR3 consists of 10 residues. CDR3 sequence: CASGVETQYF. The DNA for the CDR3 is TGTGCCAGCGGAGTTGAGACCCAGTACTTC.

This clonotype was detected a few times. The rearrangement links TRBV12-3 or TRBV12-4 to TRBJ1-2; D is unresolved. V dropped 4 bases and J dropped 8 bases, with 17 bases sitting between them. The CDR3 totals 14 residues. The CDR3: CASSSPLALGGYTF. The DNA of the CDR3 is TGTGCCAGCAGTTCCCCATTGGCCCTGGGGGGCTACACCTTC.

A remark on this clonotype: A much larger clone differs by one base, so this may be a read error. J is TRBJ1-2 and V is TRBV10-1; D is undetermined. CDR1 is WNHNN and CDR2 is SYGVQD in the germline V gene (reference sequence). V was clipped by 9 bases and J by 4 bases, with 18 bases between them. This CDR3 contains 14 residues. CDR3 amino acids: CARQRNGFCYGYTF. The CDR3, as DNA: TGCGCCAGGCAGCGCAACGGGTTTTGCTATGGCTACACCTTC.

The table lists this clonotype with many counts. The chain is built from TRBV7-2 and TRBJ1-2; 8 bases are shared with TRBD1. The V gene end was trimmed by 5 bases and the J gene end by 3 bases; junction bases not matched to a gene: 5. Germline lookup yields CDR1 SGHTA and CDR2 FQGNSA. This CDR3 is 14 amino acids long. The CDR3: CASSRGQGDYGYTF. CDR3 nucleotide sequence: TGTGCCAGCAGCAGAGGACAGGGTGACTATGGCTACACCTTC.

This clonotype appeared a few times. The V gene is TRBV2, the J gene TRBJ1-6; D is uncertain. V was pared by 11 bases and J by 9 bases, with 23 bases between. Germline V lookup: CDR1 SNHLY, CDR2 FYNNEI. CDR3 length equals 15 residues. CDR3 in amino acids: CAWCPPDRMGSPLHF. As DNA, the CDR3 is TGTGCCTGGTGCCCACCTGACCGTATGGGTTCACCCCTCCACTTT. Filled out from reference TRBV2 and TRBJ1-6, the complete variable domain reads EPEVTQTPSHQVTQMGQEVILRCVPISNHLYFYWYRQILGQKVEFLVSFYNNEISEKSEIFDDQFSVERPDGSNFTLKIRSTKLEDSAMYFCAWCPPDRMGSPLHFGNGTRLTVT.

This clonotype was found a few times. The chain carries TRBV12-3 or TRBV12-4 and TRBJ2-2; D unclear. Trimming removed 6 bases at V and 6 bases at J, with 8 bases between. The CDR3 spans 12 residues. In DNA form, the CDR3 reads TGTGCCAGCAGCTCTCTGGCCGGGGAGCTGTTTTTT. It encodes CASSSLAGELFF.

This clonotype was found a few times. The V call is TRBV12-3 or TRBV12-4, the J call TRBJ2-2, with no clear D. The CDR3 consists of 13 residues. Trimming took 3 bases from V and 6 from J, leaving 8 bases between them. CDR3 nucleotides: TGTGCCAGCAGTTTTGGCCTCGCCGGGGAGCTGTTTTTT. The encoded protein is CASSFGLAGELFF.

This clonotype was seen only once. The gene calls are TRBV20-1 and TRBJ1-2, with 8 bases matching TRBD1. The V segment lost 2 bases and the J segment 8 bases; nucleotides outside the gene matches: 7. The V gene's germline CDR1 is DFQATT and CDR2 SNEGSKA (reference sequence). This CDR3 is 13 amino acids long. CDR3 nucleotide sequence: TGCAGTGCTAGAAGGGCAGGGGGCAACGGCTACACCTTC. Its protein is CSARRAGGNGYTF.